This T cell receptor (beta chain) was sequenced in a study of T cells in Graves' hyperthyroidism and ophthalmopathy (dated by TCRdb to about 2019). About the study as a whole: Peripheral blood samples were taken at initial diagnosis, before any treatment was given. TCR V-J signatures able to tell the groups apart were searched for in a discovery cohort of 100 or so patients, of whom under 45 had Graves' ophthalmopathy and about 60 had stable Graves' hyperthyroidism. Whether ophthalmopathy could be predicted prospectively was tested in an independent validation cohort made up of approximately 19 hyperthyroidism patients plus 17 patients who later progressed to ophthalmopathy. The roughly 100 discovery patients were randomly divided into training and test sets at a 7:3 ratio. In addition, the study compared T-cell repertoires in thyroid tissue and in blood from roughly 6 Graves' hyperthyroidism patients. Following sampling, methimazole starting at 30 mg daily was given to hyperthyroidism patients, and high-dose intravenous methylprednisolone was given to ophthalmopathy patients. The paper describes TCR Vbeta CDR3 sequencing of 120 to 150 peripheral blood samples, made up of fewer than 50 ophthalmopathy patients, approximately 76 hyperthyroidism patients and around 17 progressor patients. Here is what the overall study found, with its caveats: During validation, the model predicted progression to ophthalmopathy a median of around 7 months ahead of onset, with around 70% sensitivity and around 72% specificity. Ophthalmopathy was separated from stable hyperthyroidism by a 13 V-J signature model, with over 85% sensitivity and approximately 81% specificity obtained in cross-validation and 80%/75% obtained in testing. Sample size was not statistically predetermined, and blinding of investigators to group allocation was not performed. Most expanded thyroid clonotypes (frequency above 0.001) were also found in blood, which suggests that blood repertoires may mirror thyroid immune responses.

This clonotype was seen only a few times. Its antigen specificity is not known. No base qualities exist here, and no much larger clone lies one base off it. CDR1 SGDLS and CDR2 YYNGEE were looked up in the germline V gene. The CDR3 has 15 amino acids, counting the end cysteine and phenylalanine. Only the CDR3 region is kept as DNA, spanning 45 bases read in frame from base 1. A distance of 10 bases separates the germline ends of V and J, which lose 0 bases and 1 base respectively. TCR beta CDR3 regions were amplified from RNA transcripts. The first round of RT-PCR for the TCR CDR3 was performed with the HTBI primer set and the Qiagen OneStep RT-PCR kit. A second multiplex PCR round built the libraries, followed by size selection and purification. Sequencing of the libraries was done on an Illumina HiSeq2000 using paired-end 100 bp reads. The authors' pipeline ran thus. SOAPnuke was used to process the raw data, throwing out any read that contained adapters or uncalled bases, had a mean Phred below 15, or lacked an exact constant-primer or identifier match. High-quality paired reads were merged using COPE v1.2.5, and each unique nucleotide sequence was defined as a clonotype. MiTCR v1.1 was used to align the clonotypes against IMGT TRBV, TRBD and TRBJ reference segments. The analysis was restricted to V-J combinations with a frequency above 0.0001, which together covered 99.2% of the repertoires. The TCS score was defined as the ratio of F50 (clonal expansion) to E x V (chaos), calculated using BLOSUM62-based TCRdist between CDR3 peptides within each V-J. Welch's t-statistics and random forest reduced fewer than 600 V-J features to roughly 13, which were used in a naive Bayes classifier (R e1071). TCRdb reprocessed the public reads (quality trimming at Q25 with fastp, clone calling with MiXCR) and kept in-frame beta chains. Every entry covers one CDR3 protein and lists the most common genes and DNA from its rows. The V and J calls and clone size come from TCRdb's table, not from the authors' own analysis. A total of roughly 350,000 distinct CDR3 sequences appear in this sample, roughly 15% of them only once. The ten largest clonotypes hold around 20% of the sample.

Moderately to severely active disease, a Clinical Activity Score of at least 3, a NOSPECS grade of at least 4, and a duration under 3 months were present in ophthalmopathy patients. Patients with uncontrolled infections, other autoimmune diseases, pregnancy or lactation were excluded. Diagnoses were established on the basis of clinical symptoms, serum thyroxine and TRAb, thyroid ultrasound, and orbital computed tomography. PBMCs were isolated from roughly 10 ml of fresh peripheral blood by Ficoll-Paque density gradient centrifugation. Total RNA was extracted using Trizol reagent, and RNA quality was assessed on an Agilent 2100 Bioanalyzer.

The sequenced material came from blood. The receptor's source is a woman in her twenties or thirties with Graves' ophthalmopathy. The chain joins TRBV9 to TRBJ2-5; the D segment could be TRBD1, given 5 matching bases. At the DNA level, the sequence is TGTGCCAGCAGCGTAGGAGGCAGGGCCCAAGAGACCCAGTACTTC. This is translated as CASSVGGRAQETQYF.